This TCR beta chain is from a study of T-cell reconstitution after alpha-beta-depleted transplantation in children. Using unique molecular identifiers, the investigators prepared the TCRbeta library. TCRdb reprocessed the PCR reads via MiXCR and lists one record per CDR3 protein. The repertoire holds hundreds of thousands of distinct CDR3 sequences, around 14% seen once, with 0.79% in the top ten. In its sample, this clonotype was seen many times. The antigen remains undetermined. General observations from the study: A year post-transplant, T-cell counts and diversity derived mostly from newly produced T cells.

Between the trimmed V and J ends, which lost 1 base and 7 bases, there was a span of 11 bases. Per the germline V gene, CDR1 is SEHNR and CDR2 is FQNEAQ (reference sequence). This CDR3 is built from 14 residues. This chain links TRBV7-9 with TRBJ2-1; D is uncertain. This clonotype originated in a girl aged 2 to 10 with congenital amegakaryocytic thrombocytopenia, due to receive a stem cell transplant. Here the sequenced sample was PBMCs, taken before TCRalphabeta/CD19-depleted stem cell transplant. The CDR3 region is CASSLVTASNEQFF. CDR3 nucleotide sequence: TGTGCCAGCAGCTTAGTTACGGCGAGTAATGAGCAGTTCTTC.